The source of this T cell receptor beta chain is a study of blood T cell repertoires in COVID-19. Across the study: Sample material is recorded as cDNA or gDNA derived from T cells, B-cell-depleted T cells, or PBMCs.

In the source study's methods: Cell counts per sample came from amplifying reference gene primers. The table came from immunoSEQ multiplex PCR; TCRdb's copy has only in-frame clones and leaves some out. V, J and clone size are those of that table, while D and trimming were read from the DNA. The repertoire includes roughly 100,000 clones, more than 85% of them detected once, and less than 4.5% sits in the top ten. Losses at the gene ends were 2 bases for V and 5 bases for J; bases not matched to a gene: 12. The CDR3 extends over 16 amino acids. Germline-derived CDR1 and CDR2 are MNHGY and SVAAGI. This chain links TRBV6-9 with TRBJ2-7, with TRBD2 identical over 7 bases. This receptor was taken from a man between 18 and 29 years old with acute or convalescent COVID-19. Source material: peripheral blood. The CDR3 DNA sequence: TGTGCCAGCAGTTATATGGGGCGGGGGAGGAGCCACGAGCAGTACTTC. The encoded protein is CASSYMGRGRSHEQYF.